These 28 T cell receptor beta chains were all obtained from the same sample, sequenced in a study of cytomegalovirus exposure and HLA in healthy donors. Repertoires were generated with immunoSEQ multiplex PCR, while TCRdb's copy carries only in-frame clones and drops some. The sample carries approximately 88,000 clones, roughly 95% recorded once. The sample was PBMCs. Every receptor here comes from a woman aged 18 to 35 in good health and CMV-seronegative.

This sequence joins TRBV18 and TRBJ2-7, with 10 bases matching TRBD1. This CDR3 is 14 amino acids long. The germline gives CDR1 KGHSH, CDR2 LQKENI. Unmatched junction bases numbered 7, after V lost 4 bases and J lost 7 bases. In DNA form, the CDR3 reads TGTGCCAGCTCACTACGGGACAGGGGAGGGGAGCAGTACTTC. Protein product: CASSLRDRGGEQYF. Full variable domain (remainder filled in from reference TRBV18 and TRBJ2-7): NAGVMQNPRHLVRRRGQEARLRCSPMKGHSHVYWYRQLPEEGLKFMVYLQKENIIDESGMPKERFSAEFPKEGPSILRIQQVVRGDSAAYFCASSLRDRGGEQYFGPGTRLTVT.

The chain recombines TRBV18 with TRBJ2-3, with D unresolved. The CDR3 has 14 residues. Germline values: CDR1 KGHSH, CDR2 LQKENI. Trimming stripped 0 bases from V and 0 bases from J, with 4 bases between. This CDR3 is CASSPPASTDTQYF. As DNA, the CDR3 is TGTGCCAGCTCACCACCAGCTAGCACAGATACGCAGTATTTT.

The rearrangement joins TRBV21-1 to TRBJ1-1. TRBV21-1 is shown as a pseudogene. The CDR3 totals 18 residues. This CDR3 is CASSEDGGGEGSNTEAFF. In DNA form, the CDR3 reads TGTGCCAGCAGCGAAGATGGCGGGGGCGAAGGATCGAACACTGAAGCTTTCTTT.

CDR3 DNA sequence: TGTGCCAGCAGTCTCCCCAGCTCCTACAATGAGCAGTTCTTC. It translates to CASSLPSSYNEQFF. The V and J genes are TRBV27 and TRBJ2-1; D gene unclear. V dropped 5 bases and J dropped 0 bases, with 8 bases sitting between them. Germline values: CDR1 MNHEY, CDR2 SMNVEV (reference sequence). The CDR3 loop spans 14 amino acids.

The genes are TRBV6-5 and TRBJ1-1; D call uncertain. Per the germline V gene, CDR1 is MNHEY and CDR2 is SVGAGI. The CDR3 totals 14 residues. Deletions cut 4 bases from V and 0 bases from J, with 9 bases between. This chain's CDR3 is CASSLRHMNTEAFF. The CDR3 DNA sequence: TGTGCCAGCAGTTTGAGACATATGAACACTGAAGCTTTCTTT.

This chain links TRBV25-1 with TRBJ1-2; 7 bases align to TRBD1. This CDR3 contains 16 residues. CDR1 is MGHDK and CDR2 is SYGVNS in the germline V gene. J lost 0 bases, V lost 0 bases, and 4 bases had no gene match. CDR3 in amino acids: CASSEYRGTANYGYTF. As DNA, the CDR3 is TGTGCCAGCAGTGAATATAGGGGGACAGCTAACTATGGCTACACCTTC.

The chain has TRBV18 and TRBJ2-7; 7 bases fit TRBD1. The CDR3 is made up of 14 amino acids. Germline V CDR1 and CDR2: KGHSH, LQKENI. V dropped 6 bases and J dropped 1; count of bases not matched to a gene: 6. The chain's CDR3 is CASSPGTESYEQYF. CDR3 coding DNA: TGTGCCAGCTCGCCCGGGACAGAGTCCTACGAGCAGTACTTC.

The chain carries TRBV14 and TRBJ1-4; D is possibly TRBD1 (5 bases). V dropped 0 bases and J dropped 8 bases, with 16 bases sitting between them. CDR3 size: 16 residues. Germline CDR1 SGHDN, CDR2 FVKESK. This CDR3 is CASSQEIGAGREKLFF. In nucleotides, the CDR3 is TGTGCCAGCAGCCAAGAAATAGGCGCAGGGCGAGAAAAACTGTTTTTT.

This clone was seen a handful of times. This chain connects TRBV27 to TRBJ1-6; unclear D gene. CDR1 MNHEY and CDR2 SMNVEV come from the germline V gene (reference sequence). V lost 3 bases and J 14 bases, leaving 11 bases between the germline ends. This CDR3 spans 12 amino acids. CDR3 sequence reads: CASSLPGSALHF. The CDR3 nucleotides are TGTGCCAGCAGTTTGCCGGGTTCGGCCCTCCACTTT.

In the case of this clone: This CDR3 is also generated by other DNA sequences in the sample. V and J are TRBV6-5 and TRBJ1-1; 7 bases match TRBD1. Per the germline V gene, CDR1 is MNHEY and CDR2 is SVGAGI. The CDR3 has 13 amino acids. The V and J ends lost 2 bases and 5 bases, in that order; junction bases with no gene match: 2. The CDR3 here is CASSYSRGTEAFF. DNA of the CDR3: TGTGCCAGCAGTTACAGCAGGGGGACTGAAGCTTTCTTT.

This clone came up once. The V gene is TRBV4-1, the J gene TRBJ2-1; TRBD2 agrees at 9 bases. Per germline, CDR1 MGHRA and CDR2 YSYEKL. This CDR3 has 14 amino acids. J gave up 5 bases and V 3 bases, and 2 bases lay outside the gene matches. The CDR3 DNA reads TGCGCCAGCAGCCAGGGACTAGCAGACAATGAGCAGTTCTTC. It codes for CASSQGLADNEQFF.

V gene TRBV20-1 combines with J gene TRBJ1-5; D uncertain. CDR3 length: 9 residues. CDR1 and CDR2 (germline): DFQATT, SNEGSKA (reference sequence). The V end was cut by 8 bases, the J end by 7 bases, with 6 bases between. Here the CDR3 reads CSLGQPQHF. The CDR3 DNA is TGCAGTTTGGGCCAGCCCCAGCATTTT.

V and J are TRBV10-1 and TRBJ2-1, with 15 bases identical to TRBD2. Per germline, CDR1 WNHNN and CDR2 SYGVQD (reference sequence). The V gene end was trimmed by 4 bases and the J gene end by 0 bases; junction bases not matched to a gene: 4. The CDR3 covers 18 residues. The CDR3 DNA reads as TGCGCCAGCAGTGGGACTAGCGGGAGGGAGAGCTCCTACAATGAGCAGTTCTTC. Its protein product is CASSGTSGRESSYNEQFF.

This clone occurred once. The genes are TRBV10-1 and TRBJ1-2, with TRBD1 as a possible D gene (6 bases). This CDR3 comprises 13 residues. From germline, CDR1 is WNHNN and CDR2 SYGVQD (reference sequence). The ends were cut back, 6 bases at V and 1 base at J, with 9 bases in the middle. CDR3 nucleotide sequence: TGCGCCAGCAGCCTGGACAGTAACTATGGCTACACCTTC. Its translation is CASSLDSNYGYTF.

The chain uses TRBV19 and TRBJ1-2; 8 bases align to TRBD1. Germline V CDR1 and CDR2: LNHDA, SQIVND (reference sequence). V lost 5 bases, J lost 4 bases, and 18 bases stayed unmatched. This CDR3 region has 18 residues. In nucleotides, the CDR3 is TGTGCCAGTAGTTCCCCGATTCTGCGAGGACAGGGCAGCTATGGCTACACCTTC. Its protein is CASSSPILRGQGSYGYTF.

The rearrangement links TRBV2 to TRBJ2-7; 9 positions agree with TRBD1. V lost 2 bases and J lost 2; bases outside the gene matches: 13. The germline V gene encodes CDR1 SNHLY and CDR2 FYNNEI. The CDR3 loop spans 18 amino acids. The CDR3 loop reads CASSERVGRDRVTYEQYF. CDR3 nucleotides: TGTGCCAGCAGTGAAAGAGTCGGGCGGGACAGGGTCACCTACGAGCAGTACTTC.

This clone appeared once. V gene TRBV13 combines with J gene TRBJ2-1, with TRBD2 matching over 9 bases. Germline V gene data show CDR1 as PRHDT and CDR2 as FYEKMQ (reference sequence). J gave up 4 bases and V 4 bases, and 11 bases lay outside the gene matches. The CDR3 runs 17 residues. DNA of the CDR3: TGTGCCAGCAGCTCCTCCGGGGCTAGCGGGATGTACAATGAGCAGTTCTTC. This gives the protein CASSSSGASGMYNEQFF. Drawing the rest from reference TRBV13 and TRBJ2-1, the complete variable domain is AAGVIQSPRHLIKEKRETATLKCYPIPRHDTVYWYQQGPGQDPQFLISFYEKMQSDKGSIPDRFSAQQFSDYHSELNMSSLELGDSALYFCASSSSGASGMYNEQFFGPGTRLTVL.

This chain connects TRBV6-6 to TRBJ2-5, with D possibly TRBD1 on 6 matching bases. Germline lookup yields CDR1 MNHNY and CDR2 SVGAGI (reference sequence). This CDR3 is built from 13 residues. Between the trimmed V and J ends, which lost 4 bases and 3 bases, there was a span of 9 bases. Here the CDR3 reads CASSFPGEETQYF. The CDR3 region has the DNA TGTGCCAGCAGTTTCCCAGGGGAAGAGACCCAGTACTTC.

The chain uses TRBV6-1 and TRBJ2-3, with 9 bases that match TRBD2. Germline loops: CDR1 MNHNS, CDR2 SASEGT. V dropped 4 bases and J dropped 0; count of bases not matched to a gene: 5. The CDR3 contains 16 residues. This chain's CDR3 is CASSARTSASTDTQYF. The CDR3 DNA reads TGTGCCAGCAGTGCCCGGACTAGCGCTAGCACAGATACGCAGTATTTT.

The chain carries TRBV4-1 and TRBJ2-1, with TRBD2 identical over 8 bases. The CDR3 contains 14 residues. The trim removed 4 bases at V and 3 bases at J, leaving 2 bases unmatched. The germline V gene has CDR1 MGHRA and CDR2 YSYEKL. The CDR3 is CASSPGTSYNEQFF. DNA of the CDR3: TGCGCCAGCAGCCCCGGGACTAGCTACAATGAGCAGTTCTTC.

V usage is TRBV2 and J usage is TRBJ1-4; D gene unclear. The V gene lost 3 bases and the J gene lost 0 bases, with 5 bases spanning the gap. Germline loops: CDR1 SNHLY, CDR2 FYNNEI. This CDR3 is built from 14 residues. The CDR3 loop reads CASSDSTTNEKLFF. CDR3 coding DNA: TGTGCCAGCAGTGATTCCACAACTAATGAAAAACTGTTTTTT. Variable domain in full (rest from reference TRBV2 and TRBJ1-4): EPEVTQTPSHQVTQMGQEVILRCVPISNHLYFYWYRQILGQKVEFLVSFYNNEISEKSEIFDDQFSVERPDGSNFTLKIRSTKLEDSAMYFCASSDSTTNEKLFFGSGTQLSVL.

The chain links TRBV18 to TRBJ1-5; D perhaps matches TRBD1 (6 bases). Germline assignment: CDR1 KGHSH and CDR2 LQKENI. The length of the CDR3 is 15 residues. Trimming shortened V by 5 bases and J by 4 bases, and 15 bases separated the two germline ends. The CDR3: CASSGTGPRNQPQHF. The CDR3 region has the DNA TGTGCCAGCTCAGGAACAGGGCCCCGGAATCAGCCCCAGCATTTT.

Worth noting for this clone: Other DNA sequences of this sample code for an identical CDR3. V usage is TRBV5-1 and J usage is TRBJ2-3; 10 bases fit TRBD1. V lost 0 bases and J lost 1; bases outside the gene matches: 2. The CDR3 contains 16 residues. CDR1 and CDR2 from the germline V gene are SGHRS and YFSETQ. The DNA for the CDR3 is TGCGCCAGCAGCTTGGCAGGGACAGGGGGCACAGATACGCAGTATTTT. It translates to CASSLAGTGGTDTQYF.

V is TRBV15 and J is TRBJ2-3, with unresolved D. Looked up from germline, CDR1 is LNHNV and CDR2 is YYDKDF (reference sequence). Trimming took off 0 bases at V and 9 bases at J, with 7 bases between the two ends. The CDR3 loop spans 12 amino acids. The CDR3 bases are TGTGCCACCAGCAGAGATATAGAGACGCAGTATTTT. As protein: CATSRDIETQYF.

This chain connects TRBV4-1 to TRBJ1-2; no clear D. V shed 0 bases and J shed 2 bases, with 19 bases lying between them. Germline V lookup: CDR1 MGHRA, CDR2 YSYEKL. The CDR3 spans 18 residues. The CDR3 region has the DNA TGCGCCAGCAGCCAAGACCATGCTGTGAGGGTAGTAAACTATGGCTACACCTTC. It codes for CASSQDHAVRVVNYGYTF.

The gene calls are TRBV11-3 and TRBJ2-1; 8 bases match TRBD1. Germline CDR1 is SGHNT and CDR2 is YENEEA. V lost 1 base and J lost 1; bases outside the gene matches: 9. This CDR3 is built from 18 residues. CDR3 loop: CASSLGTGRLESYNEQFF. CDR3 coding DNA: TGTGCCAGCAGCTTAGGGACAGGGCGATTGGAATCCTACAATGAGCAGTTCTTC.

V usage is TRBV25-1 and J usage is TRBJ2-1; 11 bases match TRBD2. There are 18 residues in the CDR3. CDR1 is MGHDK and CDR2 is SYGVNS in the germline V gene. V shed 4 bases, J shed 0 bases, and the junction held 8 bases outside the gene matches. The CDR3: CASSGLAGKIGSYNEQFF. The CDR3 nucleotides read TGTGCCAGCAGTGGACTAGCGGGGAAGATTGGCTCCTACAATGAGCAGTTCTTC. The full variable domain, completed using reference TRBV25-1 and TRBJ2-1, is EADIYQTPRYLVIGTGKKITLECSQTMGHDKMYWYQQDPGMELHLIHYSYGVNSTEKGDLSSESTVSRIRTEHFPLTLESARPSHTSQYLCASSGLAGKIGSYNEQFFGPGTRLTVL.

This rearrangement joins TRBV7-9 to TRBJ2-3; 8 nucleotides line up with TRBD1. This CDR3 spans 15 amino acids. Germline lookup yields CDR1 SEHNR and CDR2 FQNEAQ (reference sequence). Trimming at V came to 4 bases and at J to 2 bases, leaving 5 bases not matched to a gene. Here the CDR3 reads CASSSPGQATDTQYF. The CDR3 DNA reads TGTGCCAGCAGCTCGCCGGGACAGGCCACAGATACGCAGTATTTT.